This T cell receptor (beta chain) emerged from a study of Ad26.COV2.S vaccination and SARS-CoV-2 variants. About the study: Each vaccinee took Ad26.COV2.S intramuscularly, once or twice 56 days apart. Study outcomes and limitations: Marked by substantial breadth, spike-specific CD8+ and CD4+ T cell responses were reportedly seen after vaccination.

Assay: immunoSEQ multiplex PCR; the TCRdb copy retains only in-frame clones and omits some. The table has about 680,000 clones, about 89% seen once; the top ten hold nearly 1.5%. On this clone itself: As yet, its antigen is unknown.

The CDR3 extends over 15 amino acids. Per the germline V gene, CDR1 is SGDLS and CDR2 is YYNGEE. With V trimmed by 2 bases and J by 0 bases, 2 bases remained unmatched. The treatment here: some 20 received Ad26.COV2.S at low or high dose, single or two shots; about five received placebo; per-sample allocation not given. Day 63 after the first injection of vaccine or placebo was the sampling time. The sample came from a Boston adult aged 18-55 years. The receptor comes from a person between 18 and 65 years old who received the Ad26.COV2.S COVID-19 vaccine or a placebo. The sample in question was peripheral blood, obtained in a trial of Ad26.COV2.S vaccine versus placebo. The chain employs TRBV9 and TRBJ2-1; 7 bases fit TRBD1. In DNA form, the CDR3 reads TGTGCCAGCAGCGTGGGACAGAACTCCTACAATGAGCAGTTCTTC. Its protein product is CASSVGQNSYNEQFF. Combining the CDR3 with reference TRBV9 and TRBJ2-1 gives the whole variable domain DSGVTQTPKHLITATGQRVTLRCSPRSGDLSVYWYQQSLDQGLQFLIQYYNGEERAKGNILERFSAQQFPDLHSELNLSSLELGDSALYFCASSVGQNSYNEQFFGPGTRLTVL.